The TCR beta chain under discussion was sequenced for a study of blood T cell repertoires in COVID-19. V shed 1 base and J shed 3 bases, with 16 bases lying between them. Per the germline V gene, CDR1 is LGHDT and CDR2 is YNNKEL (reference sequence). This CDR3 comprises 16 residues. Produced via immunoSEQ multiplex PCR; TCRdb's table is partial and in-frame only. The sample holds about 170,000 clones; about 83% are singletons and the top ten take less than 20%. The source is a woman between 65 and 79 years old who had recovered from COVID-19. The chain joins TRBV3-1 (or the pseudogene TRBV3-2) to TRBJ2-7; perhaps TRBD2 as D (7 bases). Specimen: peripheral blood. The CDR3 nucleotides are TGTGCCAGCAGCCAAGGGGAGGGGGGGATCGGCTACGAGCAGTACTTC. This translates into CASSQGEGGIGYEQYF.